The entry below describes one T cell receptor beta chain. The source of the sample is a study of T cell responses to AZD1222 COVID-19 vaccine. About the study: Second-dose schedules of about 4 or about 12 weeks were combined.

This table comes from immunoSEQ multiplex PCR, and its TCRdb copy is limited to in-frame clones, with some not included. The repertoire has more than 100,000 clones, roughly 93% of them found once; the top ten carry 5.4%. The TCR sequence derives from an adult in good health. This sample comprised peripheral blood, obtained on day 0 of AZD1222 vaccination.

The CDR3: CASSVGLRGYSTGELFF. The CDR3 DNA sequence: TGTGCCAGCAGCGTAGGGTTAAGGGGGTACTCCACCGGGGAGCTGTTTTTT. The chain links TRBV9 to TRBJ2-2; perhaps TRBD1 as D (6 bases). In germline, CDR1 is SGDLS, CDR2 YYNGEE. Trimming stripped 0 bases from V and 4 bases from J, with 16 bases between. The length of the CDR3 is 17 residues.